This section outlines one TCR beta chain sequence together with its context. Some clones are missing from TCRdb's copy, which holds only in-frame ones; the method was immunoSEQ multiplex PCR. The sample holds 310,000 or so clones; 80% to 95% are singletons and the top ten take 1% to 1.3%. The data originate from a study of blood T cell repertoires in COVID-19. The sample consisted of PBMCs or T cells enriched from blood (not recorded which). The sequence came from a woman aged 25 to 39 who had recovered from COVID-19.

CDR3 loop: CASSVSGMNTEAFF. CDR3 nucleotide sequence: TGTGCCAGTAGTGTATCCGGGATGAACACTGAAGCTTTCTTT. V and J are TRBV19 and TRBJ1-1; D is uncertain. V gave up 5 bases and J gave up 0 bases, with 10 bases separating them. This CDR3 contains 14 residues. Germline CDR1 reads LNHDA; CDR2 reads SQIVND (reference sequence).